This entry describes one T cell receptor beta chain. The sample is drawn from a study of blood T cell repertoires in COVID-19. Study context: The study drew acute and convalescent COVID-19 samples from the United States, Italy and Spain. Sample material is recorded as cDNA or gDNA derived from T cells, B-cell-depleted T cells, or PBMCs.

Germline V gene lookup returns CDR1 LNHDA and CDR2 SQIVND (reference sequence). This CDR3 spans 15 amino acids. V was clipped by 5 bases and J by 6 bases; unmatched bases: 8. Authors' analysis steps: Amplified reference gene primers provided the basis for estimating nucleated cell counts. Data came from immunoSEQ multiplex PCR; TCRdb stores just in-frame clones and leaves some out. The V and J calls and clone size come from that table; D and trimming were worked out from the DNA. The sample includes fewer than 250,000 clones, over 70% of them seen just once. The TCR comes from a woman aged 45 to 65 with acute or convalescent COVID-19. This chain uses TRBV19 with TRBJ2-3; TRBD2 agrees at 10 bases. Sequencing input: peripheral blood. CDR3 residues: CASSSSSGSEDTQYF. The CDR3 DNA follows: TGTGCCAGTAGTTCCTCTAGCGGGAGTGAGGATACGCAGTATTTT.